These T cell receptor beta chains were read from a single sample in a study of blood T cell repertoires in COVID-19. Method: immunoSEQ multiplex PCR; TCRdb's copy keeps in-frame clones and lacks some. The table lists 200,000 to 250,000 clones, 65% to 85% of them singletons. The sequencing sample was made of peripheral blood. Receptors originate from a human donor in a cohort sampled during active COVID-19. The CDR3 runs from the conserved cysteine through the conserved F or W. The order of the fields is CDR3 protein, CDR3 DNA, D gene, J gene, clone size, V gene. The D gene is left open where the match is weak. Part of the rows lack a size; the others show once, few, many or a class for expanded clones.

CDR3 protein: CASSDSTISGEGTGELFF
CDR3 DNA: TGTGCCAGCAGTGACTCAACCATCAGCGGGGAAGGTACCGGGGAGCTGTTTTTT
D gene: TRBD2
J gene: TRBJ2-2
clone size: -
V gene: TRBV6-4

CDR3 protein: CASSSPKPGLAGPLSYNEQFF
CDR3 DNA: TGTGCCAGCAGCTCCCCAAAACCGGGACTAGCGGGACCCCTCTCCTACAATGAGCAGTTCTTC
D gene: TRBD2
J gene: TRBJ2-1
clone size: -
V gene: TRBV9

CDR3 protein: CASSLSGLALGAFF
CDR3 DNA: TGTGCCAGCAGCTTAAGCGGGCTGGCTCTGGGAGCTTTCTTT
D gene: -
J gene: TRBJ1-1
clone size: -
V gene: TRBV7-2

CDR3 protein: CASSPGTSYNEQFF
CDR3 DNA: TGCGCCAGCAGCCCGGGGACATCGTACAATGAGCAGTTCTTC
D gene: -
J gene: TRBJ2-1
clone size: once
V gene: TRBV5-1

CDR3 protein: CASNLGGRVRDTQYF
CDR3 DNA: TGCGCCAGCAACTTGGGTGGGAGAGTGCGAGATACGCAGTATTTT
D gene: -
J gene: TRBJ2-3
clone size: -
V gene: TRBV5-1

CDR3 protein: CASSLAEKLPYGYTF
CDR3 DNA: TGCGCCAGCAGCTTGGCCGAGAAACTCCCGTATGGCTACACCTTC
D gene: -
J gene: TRBJ1-2
clone size: -
V gene: TRBV5-1

CDR3 protein: CAIGRDSNQPQHF
CDR3 DNA: TGTGCCATCGGTCGGGATAGCAATCAGCCCCAGCATTTT
D gene: -
J gene: TRBJ1-5
clone size: -
V gene: TRBV10-3

CDR3 protein: CASSLLNAQNEKLFF
CDR3 DNA: TGCGCCAGCAGCTTACTGAACGCACAGAATGAAAAACTGTTTTTT
D gene: -
J gene: TRBJ1-4
clone size: -
V gene: TRBV5-1

CDR3 protein: CASSYSRTGHNEQFF
CDR3 DNA: TGTGCCAGCAGTTACTCGAGGACAGGGCACAATGAGCAGTTCTTC
D gene: TRBD1
J gene: TRBJ2-1
clone size: -
V gene: TRBV6-5

CDR3 protein: CASSQEGQRNEKLFF
CDR3 DNA: TGTGCCAGCAGCCAAGAGGGACAGCGAAATGAAAAACTGTTTTTT
D gene: TRBD1
J gene: TRBJ1-4
clone size: -
V gene: TRBV4-2